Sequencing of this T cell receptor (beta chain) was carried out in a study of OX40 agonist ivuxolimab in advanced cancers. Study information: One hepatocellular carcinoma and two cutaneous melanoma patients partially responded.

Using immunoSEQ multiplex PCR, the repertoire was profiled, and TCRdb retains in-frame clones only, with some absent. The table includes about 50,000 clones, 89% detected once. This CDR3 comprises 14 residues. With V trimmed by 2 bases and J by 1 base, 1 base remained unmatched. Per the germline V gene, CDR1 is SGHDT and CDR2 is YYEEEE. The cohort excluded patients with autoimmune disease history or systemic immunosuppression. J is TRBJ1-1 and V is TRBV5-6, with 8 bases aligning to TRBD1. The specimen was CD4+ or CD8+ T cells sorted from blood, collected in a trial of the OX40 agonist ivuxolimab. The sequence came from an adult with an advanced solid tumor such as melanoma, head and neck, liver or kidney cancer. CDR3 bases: TGTGCCAGCAGCTTCGGGACAGGGAACACTGAAGCTTTCTTT. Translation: CASSFGTGNTEAFF. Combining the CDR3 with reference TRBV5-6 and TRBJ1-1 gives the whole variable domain DAGVTQSPTHLIKTRGQQVTLRCSPKSGHDTVSWYQQALGQGPQFIFQYYEEEERQRGNFPDRFSGHQFPNYSSELNVNALLLGDSALYLCASSFGTGNTEAFFGQGTRLTVV.